This is a list of T cell receptor beta chains from one sample in a study of long-term antiretroviral therapy in people with HIV. Some clones are missing from TCRdb's copy, which holds only in-frame ones; the method was immunoSEQ multiplex PCR. The sample includes about 11,000 clones, roughly 80% of them seen just once. This sample comprised unsorted PBMCs, obtained 1.2 years after starting antiretroviral therapy. These receptors were obtained from a man aged 40-55 years with HIV. Both conserved end residues are part of each CDR3. Each record gives: V gene, J gene, clone size, D gene, CDR3 protein, CDR3 DNA. The D gene is left open where the match is weak. Clone size appears in some rows only: once, few, many, or a class for an expanded clone.

TRBV7-9	TRBJ2-3	NA	TRBD2	CASSPGLAGGGTDTQYF	TGTGCCAGCAGCCCCGGACTAGCGGGGGGGGGTACAGATACGCAGTATTTT
TRBV11-2	TRBJ1-1	NA	NA	CASSLGWGSNTEAFF	TGTGCCAGCAGCTTAGGTTGGGGGAGTAACACTGAAGCTTTCTTT
TRBV5-1	TRBJ2-7	NA	NA	CASNRDIGQGEQYF	TGCGCCAGCAACCGGGACATAGGCCAGGGGGAGCAGTACTTC
TRBV7-2	TRBJ2-2	NA	NA	CASSLGSAGTGELFF	TGTGCCAGCAGCTTAGGGAGCGCGGGCACCGGGGAGCTGTTTTTT
TRBV10-3	TRBJ2-1	NA	TRBD2	CAICDSGGPYNEQFF	TGTGCCATCTGCGATAGCGGGGGGCCTTACAATGAGCAGTTCTTC
TRBV7-2	TRBJ1-5	NA	TRBD1	CASSLFGQASNQPQHF	TGTGCCAGCAGCTTATTTGGACAGGCCAGCAATCAGCCCCAGCATTTT
TRBV30	TRBJ2-7	NA	TRBD1	CAWSPDRGYEQYF	TGTGCCTGGAGTCCGGACAGGGGGTACGAGCAGTACTTC
TRBV5-4	TRBJ1-1	NA	TRBD1	CASSPPTGASTEAFF	TGTGCCAGCAGCCCCCCGACAGGGGCGAGTACTGAAGCTTTCTTT
TRBV5-1	TRBJ2-7	NA	TRBD1	CASSFSGQPGGEQYF	TGCGCCAGCAGCTTTTCGGGACAGCCCGGTGGCGAGCAGTACTTC
TRBV5-1	TRBJ1-1	NA	TRBD1	CASRQTGGAVGTEAFF	TGCGCCAGCAGGCAAACAGGGGGCGCGGTGGGCACTGAAGCTTTCTTT
TRBV10-2	TRBJ2-1	once	NA	CASSAAGSSYNEQFF	TGCGCCAGCAGTGCGGCGGGGAGCTCCTACAATGAGCAGTTCTTC
TRBV7-2	TRBJ2-2	NA	TRBD1	CASSIDRVGSSGELFF	TGTGCCAGCAGCATCGACAGGGTGGGGAGTTCCGGGGAGCTGTTTTTT
TRBV4-1	TRBJ1-6	NA	TRBD1	CASSQAGQGAVNSPLHF	TGCGCCAGCAGTCAAGCGGGACAGGGGGCAGTAAATTCACCCCTCCACTTT
TRBV6-6	TRBJ2-7	NA	NA	CASTPSGTFPYEQYF	TGTGCCAGCACCCCATCAGGGACTTTTCCCTACGAGCAGTACTTC
TRBV9	TRBJ1-3	NA	NA	CASSPMVNSGNTIYF	TGTGCCAGCAGCCCCATGGTCAACTCTGGAAACACCATATATTTT
TRBV30	TRBJ1-6	NA	TRBD1	CAWSVKTPGTDNSPLHF	TGTGCCTGGAGTGTAAAGACCCCCGGGACAGATAATTCACCCCTCCACTTT
TRBV4-3	TRBJ2-4	NA	NA	CASSQDSPDIAKNIQYF	TGCGCCAGCAGCCAAGATTCCCCTGATATAGCCAAAAACATTCAGTACTTC
TRBV7-6	TRBJ2-7	NA	NA	CASSFGQNDEQYF	TGTGCCAGCAGCTTCGGACAGAACGACGAGCAGTACTTC
TRBV6-1	TRBJ2-2	few	TRBD2	CASSEARGGFSTGELFF	TGTGCCAGCAGTGAAGCGCGGGGGGGCTTCTCCACCGGGGAGCTGTTTTTT
TRBV18	TRBJ2-3	NA	NA	CASSLLATGTDTQYF	TGTGCCAGCTCACTTCTAGCTACTGGCACAGATACGCAGTATTTT
TRBV27	TRBJ1-1	once	TRBD1	CASSLGTGVNTEAFF	TGTGCCAGCAGTTTAGGGACAGGGGTGAACACTGAAGCTTTCTTT
TRBV25-1	TRBJ1-1	NA	NA	CASSPIAGVNTEAFF	TGTGCCAGCAGCCCTATCGCCGGAGTGAACACTGAAGCTTTCTTT
TRBV6-1	TRBJ1-3	NA	NA	CASSEANSGNTIYF	TGTGCCAGCAGTGAGGCGAACTCTGGAAACACCATATATTTT
TRBV28	TRBJ2-3	NA	TRBD2	CASSAGTSDTDTQYF	TGTGCCAGCAGTGCGGGGACTAGCGACACAGATACGCAGTATTTT
TRBV7-9	TRBJ1-1	NA	TRBD1	CASSTHRGGTEAFF	TGTGCCAGCAGCACCCACAGGGGAGGGACTGAAGCTTTCTTT
TRBV7-2	TRBJ1-2	NA	TRBD1	CASSPDRGQGYTF	TGTGCCAGCAGCCCCGACAGGGGCCAGGGCTACACCTTC
TRBV9	TRBJ1-6	NA	NA	CASSLGDSPLHF	TGTGCCAGCAGCCTAGGGGATTCACCCCTCCACTTT
TRBV4-3	TRBJ1-1	NA	NA	CASSQDQWTEAFF	TGCGCCAGCAGCCAAGATCAATGGACTGAAGCTTTCTTT
TRBV7-3	TRBJ2-5	NA	NA	CASSLARGETQYF	TGTGCCAGCAGCTTAGCGCGGGGAGAGACCCAGTACTTC
TRBV6-1	TRBJ2-7	NA	NA	CASSEAEQDYEQYF	TGTGCCAGCAGTGAAGCAGAACAGGATTACGAGCAGTACTTC
TRBV6-6	TRBJ1-5	NA	NA	CASTTPGGGNQPQHF	TGTGCCAGCACCACGCCGGGGGGCGGCAATCAGCCCCAGCATTTT
TRBV11-2	TRBJ2-2	NA	NA	CASIATGGNTGELFF	TGTGCCAGCATCGCGACTGGGGGGAACACCGGGGAGCTGTTTTTT
TRBV4-3	TRBJ1-1	NA	NA	CASSQDPRGRNSEAFF	TGCGCCAGCAGCCAAGATCCAAGGGGCCGTAATTCTGAAGCTTTCTTT
TRBV5-1	TRBJ1-5	few	TRBD1	CASSLRTGVSNQPQHF	TGCGCCAGCAGCCTACGGACAGGGGTAAGCAATCAGCCCCAGCATTTT
TRBV11-2	TRBJ1-2	few	NA	CASSLSVNYGYTF	TGTGCCAGCAGCTTATCGGTTAACTATGGCTACACCTTC
TRBV4-3	TRBJ2-7	NA	TRBD1	CASSHIGEDRGAYEQYF	TGCGCCAGCAGCCATATAGGGGAGGACAGGGGGGCCTACGAGCAGTACTTC
TRBV7-9	TRBJ2-2	NA	NA	CASSLSGSTGELFF	TGTGCCAGCAGCTTATCCGGGTCCACCGGGGAGCTGTTTTTT
TRBV2	TRBJ1-2	few	NA	CASSELRGAVNGYTF	TGTGCCAGCAGTGAATTGAGGGGGGCAGTCAATGGCTACACCTTC
TRBV30	TRBJ2-7	NA	TRBD1	CALDRGQGRGEQYF	TGTGCCTTAGATCGGGGACAGGGTAGAGGTGAGCAGTACTTC
TRBV19	TRBJ2-3	NA	NA	CASSIVGDTQYF	TGTGCCAGTAGCATTGTGGGCGATACGCAGTATTTT
TRBV7-2	TRBJ2-7	once	TRBD1	CASSAQQGDEQYF	TGTGCCAGCAGCGCCCAACAGGGGGACGAGCAGTACTTC
TRBV7-8	TRBJ1-3	NA	NA	CASSFSSNTIYF	TGTGCCAGCAGCTTTAGTTCTAACACCATATATTTT
TRBV19	TRBJ2-7	NA	TRBD2	CASSIFASGSEQYF	TGTGCCAGTAGTATTTTCGCTAGCGGTAGCGAGCAGTACTTC
TRBV5-4	TRBJ2-1	NA	TRBD2	CASSTGLAGVQFF	TGTGCCAGCAGCACCGGACTAGCGGGGGTACAGTTCTTC
TRBV30	TRBJ2-3	few	NA	CAWSVLRGAPDTQYF	TGTGCCTGGAGTGTACTACGGGGAGCTCCAGATACGCAGTATTTT
TRBV5-1	TRBJ2-7	NA	TRBD1	CASSLGQGGYEQYF	TGCGCCAGCAGCTTGGGACAGGGGGGGTACGAGCAGTACTTC
TRBV19	TRBJ1-5	NA	NA	CASTSPGVNQPQHF	TGTGCCAGTACCTCACCAGGGGTAAACCAGCCCCAGCATTTT
TRBV15	TRBJ1-1	NA	NA	CATSRVLGGNTEAFF	TGTGCCACCAGCAGAGTACTGGGGGGGAACACTGAAGCTTTCTTT
TRBV11-2	TRBJ1-5	NA	NA	CASSLAAGSNQPQHF	TGTGCCAGCAGCTTAGCGGCAGGTAGCAATCAGCCCCAGCATTTT